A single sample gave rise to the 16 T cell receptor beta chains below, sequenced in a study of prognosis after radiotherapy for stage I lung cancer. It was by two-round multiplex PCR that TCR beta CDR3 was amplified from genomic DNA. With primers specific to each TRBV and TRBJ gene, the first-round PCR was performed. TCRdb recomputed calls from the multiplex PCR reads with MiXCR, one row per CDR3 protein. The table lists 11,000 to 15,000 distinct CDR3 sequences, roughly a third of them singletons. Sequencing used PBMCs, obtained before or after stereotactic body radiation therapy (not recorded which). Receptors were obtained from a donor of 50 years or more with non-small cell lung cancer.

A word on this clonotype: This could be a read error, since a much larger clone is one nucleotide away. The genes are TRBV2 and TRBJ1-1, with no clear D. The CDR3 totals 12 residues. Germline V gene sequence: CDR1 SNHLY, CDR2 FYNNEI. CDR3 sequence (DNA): TGTGGCAGCAGTGGAGGGAACACTGAAGCTTTCTTT. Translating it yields CGSSGGNTEAFF.

CDR3 loop: CASSLARLAGETQYF. In nucleotides, the CDR3 is TGTGCCAGCAGTTTAGCTCGCTTAGCGGGTGAGACCCAGTACTTC. The chain recombines TRBV12-3 or TRBV12-4 with TRBJ2-5; TRBD2 agrees at 7 bases. Trimming took 0 bases from V and 5 from J; bases not matched to a gene: 6. This CDR3 is 15 amino acids long.

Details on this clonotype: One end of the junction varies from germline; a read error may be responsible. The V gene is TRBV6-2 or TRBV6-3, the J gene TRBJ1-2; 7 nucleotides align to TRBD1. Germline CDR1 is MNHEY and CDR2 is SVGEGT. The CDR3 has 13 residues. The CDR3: CTSIGTANYGYTF. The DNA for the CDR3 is TGTACCAGCATCGGGACAGCTAACTATGGCTACACTTTC.

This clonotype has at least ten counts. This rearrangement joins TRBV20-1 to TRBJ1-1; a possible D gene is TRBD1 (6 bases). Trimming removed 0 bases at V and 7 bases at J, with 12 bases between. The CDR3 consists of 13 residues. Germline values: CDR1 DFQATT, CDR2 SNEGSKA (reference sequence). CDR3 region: CSARDYRAGEAFF. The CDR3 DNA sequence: TGCAGTGCTAGAGATTACAGGGCGGGTGAAGCTTTCTTT.

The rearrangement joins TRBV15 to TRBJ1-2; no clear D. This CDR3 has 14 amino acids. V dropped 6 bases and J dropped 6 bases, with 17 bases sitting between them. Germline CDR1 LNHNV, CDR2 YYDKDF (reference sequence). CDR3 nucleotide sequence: TGTGCCACCAGAGATACCCGGGAACGGAATGGCTACACCTTC. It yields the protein CATRDTRERNGYTF.

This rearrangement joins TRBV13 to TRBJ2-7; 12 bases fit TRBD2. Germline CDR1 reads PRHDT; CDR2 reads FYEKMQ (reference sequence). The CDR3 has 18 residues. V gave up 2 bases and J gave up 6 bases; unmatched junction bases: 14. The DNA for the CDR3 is TGTGCCAGCAGCTTACTACGGACTAGCGGGATTCCCTTGTGCGAGCAGTACTTC. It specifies CASSLLRTSGIPLCEQYF.

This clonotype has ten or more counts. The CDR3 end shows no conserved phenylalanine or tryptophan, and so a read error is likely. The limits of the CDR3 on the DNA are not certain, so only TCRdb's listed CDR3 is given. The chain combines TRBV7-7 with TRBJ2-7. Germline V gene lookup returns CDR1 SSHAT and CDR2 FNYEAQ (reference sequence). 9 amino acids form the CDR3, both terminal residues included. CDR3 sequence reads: CASVRLVLI.

The CDR3 is CSARVPPSGPRNTQYF. DNA for the CDR3: TGCAGTGCTAGAGTCCCCCCTAGCGGGCCCAGGAATACGCAGTATTTT. This chain connects TRBV20-1 to TRBJ2-3, with 8 bases matching TRBD2. The CDR3 covers 16 residues. The V gene end was trimmed by 1 base and the J gene end by 7 bases; junction bases not matched to a gene: 13. In germline, CDR1 is DFQATT, CDR2 SNEGSKA (reference sequence).

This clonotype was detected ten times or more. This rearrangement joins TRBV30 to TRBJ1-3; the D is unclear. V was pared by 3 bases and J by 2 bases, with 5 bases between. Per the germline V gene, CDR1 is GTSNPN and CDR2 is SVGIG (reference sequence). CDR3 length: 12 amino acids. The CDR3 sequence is CAWSRTGNTIYF. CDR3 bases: TGTGCCTGGAGCCGAACTGGAAACACCATATATTTT. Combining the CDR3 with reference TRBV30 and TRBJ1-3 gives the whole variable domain SQTIHQWPATLVQPVGSPLSLECTVEGTSNPNLYWYRQAAGRGLQLLFYSVGIGQISSEVPQNLSASRPQDRQFILSSKKLLLSDSGFYLCAWSRTGNTIYFGEGSWLTVV.

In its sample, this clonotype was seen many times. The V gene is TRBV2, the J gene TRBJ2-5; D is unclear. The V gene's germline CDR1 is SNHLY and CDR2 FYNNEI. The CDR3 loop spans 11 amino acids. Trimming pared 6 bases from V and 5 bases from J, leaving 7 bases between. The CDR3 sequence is CASRDAETQYF. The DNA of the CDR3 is TGTGCCAGCAGAGACGCGGAGACCCAGTACTTC.

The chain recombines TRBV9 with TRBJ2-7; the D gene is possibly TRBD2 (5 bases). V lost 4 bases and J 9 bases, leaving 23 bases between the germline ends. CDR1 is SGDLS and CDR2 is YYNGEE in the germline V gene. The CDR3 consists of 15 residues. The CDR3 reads CASSISGSHGNGQYF. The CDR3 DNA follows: TGTGCCAGCAGCATATCCGGGTCCCACGGGAACGGGCAGTACTTC.

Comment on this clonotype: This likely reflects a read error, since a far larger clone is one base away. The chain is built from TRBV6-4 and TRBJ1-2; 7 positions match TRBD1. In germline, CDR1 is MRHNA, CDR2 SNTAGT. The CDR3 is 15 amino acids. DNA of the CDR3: TGTGTCAGCACCCTGGAGGACTGGGACAGCGATTACTACACCTTC. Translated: CVSTLEDWDSDYYTF.

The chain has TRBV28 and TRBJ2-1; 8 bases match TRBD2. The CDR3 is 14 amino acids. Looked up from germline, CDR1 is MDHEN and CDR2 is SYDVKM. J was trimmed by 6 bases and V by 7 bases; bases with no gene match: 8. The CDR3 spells CASTRGGPLNEQFF. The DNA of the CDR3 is TGTGCCAGCACCCGGGGGGGCCCTCTCAATGAGCAGTTCTTC.

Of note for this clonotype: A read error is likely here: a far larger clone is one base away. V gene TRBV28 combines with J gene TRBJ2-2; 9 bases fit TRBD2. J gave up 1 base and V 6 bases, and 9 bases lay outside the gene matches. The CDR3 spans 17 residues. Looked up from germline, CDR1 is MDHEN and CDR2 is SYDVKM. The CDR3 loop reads CASSTPETSGNTGELFF. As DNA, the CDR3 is TGTGCCAGCAGCACTCCCGAGACTAGCGGGAACACCGGGGAGCTGTTTTTT.

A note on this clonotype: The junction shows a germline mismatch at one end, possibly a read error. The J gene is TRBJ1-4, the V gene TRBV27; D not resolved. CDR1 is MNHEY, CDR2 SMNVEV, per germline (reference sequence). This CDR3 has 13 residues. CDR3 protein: CASSFLKDQKLFF. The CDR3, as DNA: TGTGCAAGCAGTTTCCTGAAGGACCAAAAACTGTTTTTT.

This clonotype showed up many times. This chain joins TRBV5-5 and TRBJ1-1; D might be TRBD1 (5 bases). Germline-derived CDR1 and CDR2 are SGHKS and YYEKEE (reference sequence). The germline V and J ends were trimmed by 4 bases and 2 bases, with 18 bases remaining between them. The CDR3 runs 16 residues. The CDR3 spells CASSPRTGVGNTEAFF. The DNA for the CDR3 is TGTGCCAGCAGCCCCCGGACGGGGGTGGGAAACACTGAAGCTTTCTTT.